These 21 T cell receptor beta chains share one sample of origin, sequenced in a study of glioma-infiltrating T cells. Amplification of TCR alpha and beta CDR3 regions from RNA used iRepertoire nested multiplex PCR. Each CDR3 protein gets one entry after TCRdb re-called the multiplex PCR reads with MiXCR. The profile shows a few hundred thousand distinct CDR3 sequences, 41% of them singletons. The specimen was glioma tissue, nonneoplastic brain tissue, or PBMCs (not recorded which). Every receptor here comes from a human donor with low-grade glioma or glioblastoma, undergoing nonglioma brain surgery, or in good health (not recorded which).

CDR3 nucleotides: TGCGCCAGCAGCCAAGTTCTTGCGTCCCTCATCTACAATGAGCAGTTCTTC. Amino acid sequence: CASSQVLASLIYNEQFF. This rearrangement joins TRBV4-3 to TRBJ2-1; D not certain. Germline V gene sequence: CDR1 LGHNA, CDR2 YSLEER. The germline V and J ends were trimmed by 1 base and 3 bases, with 16 bases remaining between them. This CDR3 is 17 amino acids long.

Points on this clonotype: This sequence may be a read error, since a much larger clone differs from it by one base. This chain connects TRBV6-1 to TRBJ2-7; 7 bases fit TRBD2. Germline V lookup: CDR1 MNHNS, CDR2 SASEGT. The CDR3 covers 14 residues. The V gene end was trimmed by 5 bases and the J gene end by 6 bases; junction bases not matched to a gene: 10. The chain's CDR3 is CASSIRRGVLEQYF. The CDR3 region has the DNA TGTGCCAGCAGTATTCGACGGGGGGTTCTCGAGCAGTACTTC.

This clonotype showed up just a few times. The V and J genes are TRBV11-2 and TRBJ2-3, with TRBD2 as a possible D gene (6 bases). V shed 0 bases and J shed 4 bases, with 8 bases lying between them. The CDR3 covers 14 residues. Germline CDR1 SGHAT, CDR2 FQNNGV. CDR3 DNA: TGTGCCAGCAGCTTAGATTGGGGGGCAGATACGCAGTATTTT. Translation gives CASSLDWGADTQYF.

Only one count was recorded for this clonotype. The chain joins TRBV11-2 to TRBJ1-4, with D possibly matching TRBD1 (5 bases). Germline loops: CDR1 SGHAT, CDR2 FQNNGV. The ends were cut back, 5 bases at V and 6 bases at J, with 19 bases in the middle. This CDR3 has 16 amino acids. CDR3 region: CASSGHRKPFDEKLFF. CDR3 nucleotides: TGTGCCAGCAGCGGCCACAGGAAACCATTCGATGAAAAACTGTTTTTT.

This clonotype was observed a few times. The chain combines TRBV18 with TRBJ1-1, with TRBD1 as a possible D gene (5 bases). The CDR3 covers 16 residues. V lost 6 bases and J 0 bases, leaving 17 bases between the germline ends. Per the germline V gene, CDR1 is KGHSH and CDR2 is LQKENI. The CDR3 DNA reads TGTGCCAGCTCCCAATACCAGGGAAAGGTGAACACTGAAGCTTTCTTT. It is translated as CASSQYQGKVNTEAFF.

This clonotype was seen ten or more times. V is TRBV28 and J is TRBJ1-4; 7 nucleotides align to TRBD1. The length of the CDR3 is 14 residues. CDR1 is MDHEN and CDR2 is SYDVKM in the germline V gene. Trimming at V came to 4 bases and at J to 4 bases, leaving 3 bases not matched to a gene. The CDR3 bases are TGTGCCAGCAGTTACGGGACAGTTAATGAAAAACTGTTTTTT. As protein: CASSYGTVNEKLFF.

This chain connects TRBV28 to TRBJ2-1; the match to TRBD2 covers 9 bases. Trimming cost V 8 bases and J 6 bases; bases outside gene matches: 11. Germline V lookup: CDR1 MDHEN, CDR2 SYDVKM. This CDR3 is built from 15 residues. CDR3 sequence: CASARRGSGSNEQFF. CDR3 sequence (DNA): TGTGCCAGCGCCCGAAGAGGTAGCGGGAGCAATGAGCAGTTCTTC.

This clonotype was recorded at least ten times. The rearrangement links TRBV25-1 to TRBJ2-1; 8 nucleotides line up with TRBD1. Trimming removed 3 bases from V and 7 bases from J; junction bases left unmatched: 5. This CDR3 region has 14 residues. CDR1 and CDR2 from the germline V gene are MGHDK and SYGVNS. CDR3 sequence (DNA): TGTGCCAGCAGTGATAGGACAGGGAGTAATGAGCAGTTCTTC. Translation: CASSDRTGSNEQFF.

The chain carries TRBV2 and TRBJ1-1; perhaps TRBD1 as D (5 bases). Trimming shortened V by 8 bases and J by 1 base, and 14 bases separated the two germline ends. CDR3 length equals 14 residues. Germline lookup yields CDR1 SNHLY and CDR2 FYNNEI. As DNA, the CDR3 is TGTGCCAGCGGGCGAGGACAAGGGAACACTGAAGCTTTCTTT. The encoded protein is CASGRGQGNTEAFF.

This chain joins TRBV7-2 and TRBJ2-6; no reliable D call. CDR1 SGHTA and CDR2 FQGNSA come from the germline V gene. The V gene lost 6 bases and the J gene lost 4 bases, with 10 bases spanning the gap. The CDR3 loop spans 14 amino acids. CDR3 residues: CASSSTSGANVLTF. The CDR3 DNA follows: TGTGCCAGCAGTTCCACCTCCGGGGCCAACGTCCTGACTTTC.

The chain recombines TRBV19 with TRBJ2-3; 10 nucleotides align to TRBD2. CDR1 is LNHDA, CDR2 SQIVND, per germline (reference sequence). V lost 5 bases, J lost 5 bases, and 19 bases stayed unmatched. CDR3 length: 19 amino acids. The CDR3 coding sequence is TGTGCCAGTAGTCCCCGCGACAGCCCAGCCGGGACTAGCGTAGATACGCAGTATTTT. Translated, it gives CASSPRDSPAGTSVDTQYF.

This clonotype was found many times. The chain employs TRBV20-1 and TRBJ2-3, with 12 bases identical to TRBD2. CDR1 DFQATT and CDR2 SNEGSKA come from the germline V gene (reference sequence). J gave up 0 bases and V 5 bases, and 15 bases lay outside the gene matches. The CDR3 totals 19 residues. The CDR3 region has the DNA TGCAGTGCTGAGGATCCACTAGCGGGAGGCCGCTCTAGCACAGATACGCAGTATTTT. Translating gives CSAEDPLAGGRSSTDTQYF.

This clonotype was counted many times. The rearrangement links TRBV6-1 to TRBJ1-6, with 9 positions matching TRBD1. CDR1 is MNHNS and CDR2 is SASEGT in the germline V gene. With V trimmed by 3 bases and J by 7 bases, 1 base remained unmatched. This CDR3 is 14 amino acids long. CDR3 sequence (DNA): TGTGCCAGCAGTGAGACAGGGGGGAATTCACCCCTCCACTTT. It codes for CASSETGGNSPLHF.

This chain links TRBV20-1 with TRBJ1-5; a weak D match, TRBD1 (6 bases). This CDR3 has 15 amino acids. The ends were cut back, 0 bases at V and 5 bases at J, with 14 bases in the middle. Looked up from germline, CDR1 is DFQATT and CDR2 is SNEGSKA (reference sequence). The CDR3 DNA reads as TGCAGTGCTAGAGATCGCAGGGGTGGGGATCAGCCCCAGCATTTT. As protein: CSARDRRGGDQPQHF.

The rearrangement uses TRBV29-1 and TRBJ2-3; a possible D gene is TRBD2 (6 bases). CDR3 size: 17 residues. The ends were cut back, 7 bases at V and 0 bases at J, with 23 bases in the middle. Germline V gene sequence: CDR1 SQVTM, CDR2 ANQGSEA. CDR3 region: CSANHLKLAGSTDTQYF. CDR3 in DNA: TGCAGCGCTAACCATCTCAAGCTGGCGGGAAGCACAGATACGCAGTATTTT.

As concerns this clonotype: This sequence may be a read error, since a much larger clone differs from it by one base. The chain uses TRBV6-1 and TRBJ2-7, with D unresolved. Germline CDR1 and CDR2: MNHNS and SASEGT. The CDR3 loop spans 13 amino acids. The CDR3 DNA follows: TGTGCCACCGCTGATGGGCTGAGCTACGGGCAGTACTTC. Translation gives CATADGLSYGQYF.

This sequence joins TRBV20-1 and TRBJ2-7, with TRBD1 matching over 7 bases. The germline V gene encodes CDR1 DFQATT and CDR2 SNEGSKA (reference sequence). The trim removed 3 bases at V and 4 bases at J, leaving 9 bases unmatched. The CDR3 runs 14 residues. CDR3 residues: CSASTGVPPYEQYF. The CDR3 nucleotides read TGCAGTGCTAGCACAGGGGTCCCTCCTTACGAGCAGTACTTC.

This chain links TRBV28 with TRBJ2-7; possible D gene TRBD2, 6 bases. The germline V gene has CDR1 MDHEN and CDR2 SYDVKM. V was clipped by 5 bases and J by 2 bases, with 13 bases between them. The CDR3 consists of 14 residues. This chain's CDR3 is CASSLGGAPYEQYF. CDR3 DNA sequence: TGTGCCAGCAGTCTTGGCGGGGCACCCTACGAGCAGTACTTC. The full variable domain, rest sourced from reference TRBV28 and TRBJ2-7, is DVKVTQSSRYLVKRTGEKVFLECVQDMDHENMFWYRQDPGLGLRLIYFSYDVKMKEKGDIPEGYSVSREKKERFSLILESASTNQTSMYLCASSLGGAPYEQYFGPGTRLTVT.

The rearrangement uses TRBV29-1 and TRBJ1-2; D possibly corresponds to TRBD1 (6 bases). The CDR3 runs 13 residues. V shed 5 bases and J shed 5 bases, with 15 bases lying between them. CDR1 SQVTM and CDR2 ANQGSEA come from the germline V gene. The CDR3 region is CSVPRGGWYGYTF. In nucleotides, the CDR3 is TGCAGCGTTCCGAGGGGGGGCTGGTATGGCTACACCTTC. The entire variable domain, with the rest obtained from reference TRBV29-1 and TRBJ1-2, is as follows: SAVISQKPSRDICQRGTSLTIQCQVDSQVTMMFWYRQQPGQSLTLIATANQGSEATYESGFVIDKFPISRPNLTFSTLTVSNMSPEDSSIYLCSVPRGGWYGYTFGSGTRLTVV.

This clonotype was seen a single time. The chain joins TRBV7-9 to TRBJ1-2; 11 bases line up with TRBD1. There are 17 residues in the CDR3. The ends lost 6 bases at V and 10 bases at J; junction bases unmatched: 19. Germline lookup yields CDR1 SEHNR and CDR2 FQNEAQ (reference sequence). CDR3 residues: CASSHTNPGTGGSDYTF. The CDR3 nucleotides are TGTGCCAGCAGTCACACCAACCCCGGGACAGGGGGAAGTGACTACACCTTC.

This clonotype was observed at least ten times. The chain links TRBV6-2 or TRBV6-3 to TRBJ2-7; no firm D call. CDR3 size: 14 residues. Germline assignment: CDR1 MNHEY and CDR2 SVGEGT. Trimming pared 2 bases from V and 2 bases from J, leaving 10 bases between. CDR3 amino acids: CASSYRLVPYEQYF. CDR3 nucleotides: TGTGCCAGCAGTTACCGGCTAGTCCCCTACGAGCAGTACTTC.